A single sample gave rise to the 11 T cell receptor beta chains below, sequenced in a study of Graves' ophthalmopathy and Graves' hyperthyroidism. Amplification of the TCR beta CDR3 regions used RNA transcripts (as template). HTBI-primed first-round RT-PCR preceded second-round multiplex PCR. Each CDR3 protein gets one entry after TCRdb re-called the multiplex PCR reads with MiXCR. The repertoire holds 57,000 or so distinct CDR3 sequences, with roughly half as singletons. The sequencing input was peripheral blood. These receptors originate from an adult woman with Graves' ophthalmopathy.

The chain links TRBV11-2 to TRBJ1-2; D is unclear. CDR1 SGHAT and CDR2 FQNNGV come from the germline V gene. The V and J ends lost 3 bases and 6 bases respectively, with 20 bases between them. The CDR3 runs to 16 residues. The CDR3 region is CASSFLTAGHKNGYTF. The CDR3 DNA reads TGTGCCAGCAGCTTCCTGACTGCCGGGCACAAAAATGGCTACACCTTC.

In this sample, this clonotype turned up many times. This rearrangement joins TRBV5-1 to TRBJ2-7; 13 positions agree with TRBD2. V shed 3 bases and J 6 bases; nucleotides not matched to a gene: 12. This CDR3 is 17 amino acids long. Germline V lookup: CDR1 SGHRS, CDR2 YFSETQ. In nucleotides, the CDR3 is TGCGCCAGCAGCTGGGGACTAGCGGGGACAGTTCATTCCGAGCAGTACTTC. It encodes CASSWGLAGTVHSEQYF.

The chain joins TRBV24-1 to TRBJ2-1, with 9 bases lining up with TRBD2. The CDR3 runs to 18 residues. The ends lost 1 base at V and 8 bases at J; junction bases unmatched: 14. Germline V CDR1 and CDR2: KGHDR, SFDVKD. CDR3 bases: TGTGCCACCAGTGATTTCAAAACCGATGATAGCGGGAGCTATGAGCAGTTCTTC. Translation gives CATSDFKTDDSGSYEQFF.

Judged by abundance, this clonotype is medium-sized. The chain joins TRBV20-1 to TRBJ1-5, with D possibly TRBD1 on 5 matching bases. The CDR3 totals 13 residues. From germline, CDR1 is DFQATT and CDR2 SNEGSKA (reference sequence). V was pared by 5 bases and J by 0 bases, with 8 bases between. CDR3 sequence: CSAGTDSNQPQHF. Here the CDR3 DNA reads TGCAGTGCTGGGACGGATAGCAATCAGCCCCAGCATTTT.

This clonotype occurred once. The chain combines TRBV28 with TRBJ2-5, with D possibly matching TRBD1 (6 bases). CDR3 length: 15 amino acids. From germline, CDR1 is MDHEN and CDR2 SYDVKM. V was cut by 3 bases and J by 1 base, with 12 bases left in between. The CDR3 DNA is TGTGCCAGCAGTTTCCAGGGGTGGCTCCAAGAGACCCAGTACTTC. This encodes CASSFQGWLQETQYF.

The CDR3 DNA is TGTGCCAGCACCCTCGGGACAGGAGGAAGAGAGACCCAGCATTTT. Translating gives CASTLGTGGRETQHF. The chain employs TRBV12-3 or TRBV12-4 and TRBJ1-5, with 8 positions matching TRBD1. Unmatched junction bases numbered 16, after V lost 7 bases and J lost 11 bases. The CDR3 runs to 15 residues.

In regard to this clonotype: Being one base from a much bigger clone, this may be a read error. V is TRBV3-1 and J is TRBJ1-1; 8 nucleotides line up with TRBD1. CDR3 length: 14 amino acids. The germline CDR1 and CDR2 sequences are LGHDT and YNNKEL (reference sequence). J lost 7 bases, V lost 8 bases, and 12 bases had no gene match. The CDR3 reads CASSSPGTGGEAFF. The CDR3 region has the DNA TGTGCCAGCTCTAGTCCCGGGACAGGAGGTGAAGCTTTCTTT.

About this clonotype: The junction differs from germline at one of its ends, possibly a read error. The chain recombines TRBV5-5 with TRBJ2-1, with D tentatively TRBD2 (7 bases). Looked up from germline, CDR1 is SGHKS and CDR2 is YYEKEE (reference sequence). CDR3 length: 16 amino acids. The CDR3 protein is CASSSGGPSRYNQQFF. In DNA, the CDR3 is TGTGCCAGCAGCTCCGGGGGGCCGTCAAGGTACAATCAGCAGTTCTTC.

As to this clonotype: One junction end does not reproduce the germline sequence, and a read error may be involved. The V gene is TRBV12-3 or TRBV12-4, the J gene TRBJ2-3; maybe TRBD1 (6 bases). The CDR3 loop spans 15 amino acids. This CDR3 reads CASSLKGGGSDAQYF. The CDR3 DNA is TGTGCCAGCAGTTTAAAAGGGGGTGGTTCAGATGCGCAGTATTTT.

The V call is TRBV30, the J call TRBJ1-1; TRBD1 agrees at 8 bases. Losses at the gene ends were 3 bases for V and 6 bases for J; bases not matched to a gene: 6. CDR3 length: 13 amino acids. Per germline, CDR1 GTSNPN and CDR2 SVGIG (reference sequence). This chain's CDR3 is CAWRQGATAEAFF. DNA for the CDR3: TGTGCCTGGAGGCAGGGGGCTACCGCTGAAGCTTTCTTT.

This clonotype was detected a few times. V is TRBV7-9 and J is TRBJ1-5, with D unclear. This CDR3 has 14 residues. Germline V gene sequence: CDR1 SEHNR, CDR2 FQNEAQ (reference sequence). V was cut by 4 bases and J by 9 bases, with 16 bases left in between. CDR3 loop: CASSSGLGILPQHF. The CDR3 DNA is TGTGCCAGCAGCTCCGGACTGGGTATCCTGCCCCAGCATTTT.